The T cell receptor (beta chain) under discussion was sequenced for a study of cytotoxic CD8 clonotypes in ibrutinib-treated CLL. In germline, CDR1 is SGHNT, CDR2 YYREEE (reference sequence). The V gene end was trimmed by 4 bases and the J gene end by 5 bases; junction bases not matched to a gene: 11. The length of the CDR3 is 16 residues. Assay: immunoSEQ multiplex PCR; the TCRdb copy retains only in-frame clones and omits some. The sample records approximately 130,000 clones, 84% being singletons. The receptor was derived from a human donor with chronic lymphocytic leukemia. V is TRBV5-4 and J is TRBJ2-5; 10 bases are shared with TRBD1. Sequenced material: PBMCs, taken after 24 months of ibrutinib treatment. CDR3: CASSLPDRGRRETQYF. CDR3 nucleotides: TGTGCCAGCAGCCTCCCTGACAGGGGGCGACGGGAGACCCAGTACTTC.